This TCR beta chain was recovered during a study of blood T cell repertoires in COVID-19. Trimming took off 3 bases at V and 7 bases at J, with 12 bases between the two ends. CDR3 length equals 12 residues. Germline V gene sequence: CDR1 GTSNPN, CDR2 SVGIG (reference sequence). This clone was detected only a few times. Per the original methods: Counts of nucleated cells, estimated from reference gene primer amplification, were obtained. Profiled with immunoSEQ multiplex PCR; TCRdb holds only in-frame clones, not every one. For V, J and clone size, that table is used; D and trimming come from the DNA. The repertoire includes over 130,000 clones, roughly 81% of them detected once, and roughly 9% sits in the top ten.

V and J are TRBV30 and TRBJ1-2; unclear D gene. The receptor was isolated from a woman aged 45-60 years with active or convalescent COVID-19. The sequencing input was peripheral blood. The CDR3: CAWRGWRAGYTF. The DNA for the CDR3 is TGTGCCTGGAGGGGTTGGAGGGCTGGCTACACCTTC.